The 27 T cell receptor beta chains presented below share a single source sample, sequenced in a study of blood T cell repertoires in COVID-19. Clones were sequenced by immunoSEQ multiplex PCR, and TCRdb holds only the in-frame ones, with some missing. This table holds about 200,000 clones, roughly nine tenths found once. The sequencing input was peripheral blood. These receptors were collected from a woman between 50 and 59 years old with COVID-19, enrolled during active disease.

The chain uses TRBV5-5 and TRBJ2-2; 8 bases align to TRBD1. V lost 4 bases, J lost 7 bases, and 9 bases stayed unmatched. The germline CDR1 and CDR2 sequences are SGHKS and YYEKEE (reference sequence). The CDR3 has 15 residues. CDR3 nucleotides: TGTGCCAGCAGCCCGGGGACAGGTTACGTCGGGGAGCTGTTTTTT. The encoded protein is CASSPGTGYVGELFF.

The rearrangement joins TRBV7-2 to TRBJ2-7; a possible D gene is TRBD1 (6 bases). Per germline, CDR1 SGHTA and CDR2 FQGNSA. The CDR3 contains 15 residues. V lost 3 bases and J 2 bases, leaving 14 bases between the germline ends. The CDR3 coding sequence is TGTGCCAGCAGCTTGTCCCCGGCAGGGGCCTACGAGCAGTACTTC. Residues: CASSLSPAGAYEQYF.

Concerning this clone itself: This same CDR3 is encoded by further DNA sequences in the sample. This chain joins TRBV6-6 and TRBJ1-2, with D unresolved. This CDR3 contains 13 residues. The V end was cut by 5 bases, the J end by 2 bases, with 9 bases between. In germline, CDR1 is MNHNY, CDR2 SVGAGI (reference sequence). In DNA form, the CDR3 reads TGTGCCAGCAGTCGGACGGGGAACTATGGCTACACCTTC. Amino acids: CASSRTGNYGYTF.

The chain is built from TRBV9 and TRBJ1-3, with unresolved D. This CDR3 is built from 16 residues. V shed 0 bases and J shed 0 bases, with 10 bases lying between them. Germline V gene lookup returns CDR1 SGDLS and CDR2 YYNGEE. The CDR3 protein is CASSVAMRSSGNTIYF. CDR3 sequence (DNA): TGTGCCAGCAGCGTAGCTATGAGGAGCTCTGGAAACACCATATATTTT.

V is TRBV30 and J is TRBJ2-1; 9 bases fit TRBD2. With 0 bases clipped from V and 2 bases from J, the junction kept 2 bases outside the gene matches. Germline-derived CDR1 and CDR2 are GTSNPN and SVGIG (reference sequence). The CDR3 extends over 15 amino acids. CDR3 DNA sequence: TGTGCCTGGAGTGTACCTAGCGGGGCCTACAATGAGCAGTTCTTC. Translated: CAWSVPSGAYNEQFF.

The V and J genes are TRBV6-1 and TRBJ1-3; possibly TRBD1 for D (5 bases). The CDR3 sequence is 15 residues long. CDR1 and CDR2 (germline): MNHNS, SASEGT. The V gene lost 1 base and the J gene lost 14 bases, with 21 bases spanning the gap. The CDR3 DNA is TGTGCCAGCAGTGAAGGGTGGACATTTGGTGAAGGCTTATATTTT. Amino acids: CASSEGWTFGEGLYF.

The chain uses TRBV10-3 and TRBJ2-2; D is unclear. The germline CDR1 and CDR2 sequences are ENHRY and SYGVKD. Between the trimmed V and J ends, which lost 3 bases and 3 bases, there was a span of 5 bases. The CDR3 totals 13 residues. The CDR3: CAISDSHTGELFF. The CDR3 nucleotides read TGTGCCATCAGTGACTCCCACACCGGGGAGCTGTTTTTT.

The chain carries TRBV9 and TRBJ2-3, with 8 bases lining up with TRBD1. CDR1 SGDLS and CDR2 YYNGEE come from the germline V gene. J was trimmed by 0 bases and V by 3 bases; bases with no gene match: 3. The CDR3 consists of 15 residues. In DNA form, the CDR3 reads TGTGCCAGCAGCGGGACAGGGACGAGCACAGATACGCAGTATTTT. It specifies CASSGTGTSTDTQYF.

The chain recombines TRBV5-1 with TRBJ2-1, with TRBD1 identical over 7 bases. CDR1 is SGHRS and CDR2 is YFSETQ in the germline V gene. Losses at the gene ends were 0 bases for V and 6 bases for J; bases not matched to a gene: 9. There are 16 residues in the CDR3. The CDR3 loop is CASSLGDRDWTNEQFF. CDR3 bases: TGCGCCAGCAGCTTGGGAGACAGGGATTGGACCAATGAGCAGTTCTTC.

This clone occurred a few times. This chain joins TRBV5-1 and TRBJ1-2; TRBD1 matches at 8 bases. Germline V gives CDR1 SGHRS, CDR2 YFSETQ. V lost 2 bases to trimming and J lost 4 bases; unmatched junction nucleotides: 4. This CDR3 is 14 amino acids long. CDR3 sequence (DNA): TGCGCCAGCAGCTTTTCAGGGGGCAGCTATGGCTACACCTTC. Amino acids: CASSFSGGSYGYTF.

CDR3 coding DNA: TGCGCCAGCAGTGATACGCGTGATACGCAGTATTTT. It codes for CASSDTRDTQYF. This chain connects TRBV10-2 to TRBJ2-3; D uncertain. The ends were cut back, 3 bases at V and 6 bases at J, with 7 bases in the middle. CDR3 length equals 12 residues. In germline, CDR1 is WSHSY, CDR2 SAAADI.

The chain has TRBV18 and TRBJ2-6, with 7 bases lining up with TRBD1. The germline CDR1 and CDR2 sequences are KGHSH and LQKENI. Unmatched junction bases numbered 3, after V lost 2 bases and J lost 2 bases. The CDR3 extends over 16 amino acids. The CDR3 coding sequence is TGTGCCAGCTCACCAGGAACAGGGGCTGGGGCCAACGTCCTGACTTTC. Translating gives CASSPGTGAGANVLTF.

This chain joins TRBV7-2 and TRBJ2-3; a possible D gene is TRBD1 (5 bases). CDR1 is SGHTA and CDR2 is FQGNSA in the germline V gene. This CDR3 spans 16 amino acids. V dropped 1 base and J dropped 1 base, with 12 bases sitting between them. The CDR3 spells CASSLESTRGTDTQYF. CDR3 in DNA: TGTGCCAGCAGCTTAGAATCGACCAGGGGCACAGATACGCAGTATTTT.

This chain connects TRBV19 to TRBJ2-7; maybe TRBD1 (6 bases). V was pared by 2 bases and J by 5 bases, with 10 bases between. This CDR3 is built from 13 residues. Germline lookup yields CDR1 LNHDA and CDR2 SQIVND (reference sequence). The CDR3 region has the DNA TGTGCCAGTAGTATAAGGGGGAGCCACGAGCAGTACGTC. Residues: CASSIRGSHEQYV.

CDR3 sequence (DNA): TGTGCCAGCAGCAGGATTTCCTACGAGCAGTACTTC. Encoded protein: CASSRISYEQYF. The rearrangement links TRBV2 to TRBJ2-7, with no clear D. The CDR3 is 12 amino acids. Trimming shortened V by 6 bases and J by 1 base, and 7 bases separated the two germline ends. Germline CDR1 reads SNHLY; CDR2 reads FYNNEI. The entire variable domain, with the rest obtained from reference TRBV2 and TRBJ2-7, is as follows: EPEVTQTPSHQVTQMGQEVILRCVPISNHLYFYWYRQILGQKVEFLVSFYNNEISEKSEIFDDQFSVERPDGSNFTLKIRSTKLEDSAMYFCASSRISYEQYFGPGTRLTVT.

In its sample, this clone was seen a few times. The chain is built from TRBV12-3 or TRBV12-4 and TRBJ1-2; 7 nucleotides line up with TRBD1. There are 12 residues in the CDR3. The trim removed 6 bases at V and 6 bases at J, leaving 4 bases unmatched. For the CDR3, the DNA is TGTGCCAGCAGACAGGGGCAAAATGGCTACACCTTC. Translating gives CASRQGQNGYTF.

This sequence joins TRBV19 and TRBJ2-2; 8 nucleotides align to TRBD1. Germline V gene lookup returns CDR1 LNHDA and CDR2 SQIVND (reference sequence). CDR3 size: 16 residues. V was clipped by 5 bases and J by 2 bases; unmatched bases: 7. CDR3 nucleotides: TGTGCCAGTAGTCCCAGGGGGCGGATTAACACCGGGGAGCTGTTTTTT. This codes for CASSPRGRINTGELFF.

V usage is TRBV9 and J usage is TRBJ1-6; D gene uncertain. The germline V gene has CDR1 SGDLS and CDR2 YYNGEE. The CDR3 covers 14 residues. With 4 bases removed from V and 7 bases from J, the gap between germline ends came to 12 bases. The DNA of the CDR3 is TGTGCCAGCAGCCTCATTGGAGGGAATTCACCCCTCCACTTT. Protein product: CASSLIGGNSPLHF.

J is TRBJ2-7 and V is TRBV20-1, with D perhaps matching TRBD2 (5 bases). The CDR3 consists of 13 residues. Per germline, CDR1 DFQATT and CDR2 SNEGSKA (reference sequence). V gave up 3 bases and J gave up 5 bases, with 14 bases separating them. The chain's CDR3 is CSASGLAYNEQYF. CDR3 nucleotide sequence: TGCAGTGCTAGTGGGCTAGCTTACAACGAGCAGTACTTC.

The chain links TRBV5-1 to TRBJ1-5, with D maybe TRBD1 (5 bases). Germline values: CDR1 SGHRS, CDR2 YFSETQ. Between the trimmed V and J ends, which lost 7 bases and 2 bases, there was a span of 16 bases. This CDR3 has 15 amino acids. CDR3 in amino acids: CASSLGGDGNQPQHF. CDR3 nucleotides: TGCGCCAGCTCCCTTGGAGGGGACGGCAATCAGCCCCAGCATTTT.

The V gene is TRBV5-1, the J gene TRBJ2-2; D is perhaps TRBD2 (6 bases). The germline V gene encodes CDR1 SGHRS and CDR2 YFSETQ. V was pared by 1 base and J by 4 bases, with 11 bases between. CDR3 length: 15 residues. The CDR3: CASSLFSGGTGELFF. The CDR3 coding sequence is TGCGCCAGCAGCTTGTTCTCCGGGGGCACCGGGGAGCTGTTTTTT. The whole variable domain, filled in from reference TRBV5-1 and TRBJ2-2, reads KAGVTQTPRYLIKTRGQQVTLSCSPISGHRSVSWYQQTPGQGLQFLFEYFSETQRNKGNFPGRFSGRQFSNSRSEMNVSTLELGDSALYLCASSLFSGGTGELFFGEGSRLTVL.

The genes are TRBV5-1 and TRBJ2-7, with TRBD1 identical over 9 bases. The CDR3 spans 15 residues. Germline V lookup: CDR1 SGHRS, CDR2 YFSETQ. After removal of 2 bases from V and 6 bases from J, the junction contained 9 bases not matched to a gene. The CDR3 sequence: CASSFRTGVQSEQYF. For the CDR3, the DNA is TGCGCCAGCAGCTTTAGGACAGGGGTACAATCCGAGCAGTACTTC.

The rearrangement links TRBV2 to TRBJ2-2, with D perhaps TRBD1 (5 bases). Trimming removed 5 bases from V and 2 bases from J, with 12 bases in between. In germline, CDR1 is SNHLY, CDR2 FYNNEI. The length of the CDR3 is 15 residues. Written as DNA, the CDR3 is TGTGCCAGCAGTCCTCGGACACTCAACACCGGGGAGCTGTTTTTT. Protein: CASSPRTLNTGELFF.

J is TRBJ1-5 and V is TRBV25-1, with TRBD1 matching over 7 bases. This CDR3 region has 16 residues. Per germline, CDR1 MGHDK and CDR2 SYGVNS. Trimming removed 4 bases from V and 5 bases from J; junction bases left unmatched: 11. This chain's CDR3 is CASSGGRTGWDQPQHF. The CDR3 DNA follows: TGTGCCAGCAGTGGGGGGAGGACAGGTTGGGATCAGCCCCAGCATTTT.

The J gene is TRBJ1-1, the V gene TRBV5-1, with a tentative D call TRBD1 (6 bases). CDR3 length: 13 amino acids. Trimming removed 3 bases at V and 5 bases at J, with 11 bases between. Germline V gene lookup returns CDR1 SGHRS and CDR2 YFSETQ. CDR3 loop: CASSYTGTTEAFF. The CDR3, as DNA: TGCGCCAGCAGCTACACAGGGACGACTGAAGCTTTCTTT.

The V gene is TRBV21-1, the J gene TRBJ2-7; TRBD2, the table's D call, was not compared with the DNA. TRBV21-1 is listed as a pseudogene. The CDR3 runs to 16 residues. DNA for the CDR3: TGTGCCAGCAGCAAGCTTCTCGAGATATCAACGTACGAGCAGTACGTC. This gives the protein CASSKLLEISTYEQYV.

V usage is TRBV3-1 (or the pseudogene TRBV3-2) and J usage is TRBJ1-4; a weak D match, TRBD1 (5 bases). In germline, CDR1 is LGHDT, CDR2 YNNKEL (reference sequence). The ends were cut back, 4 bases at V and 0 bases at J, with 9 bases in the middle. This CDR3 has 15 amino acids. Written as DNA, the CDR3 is TGTGCCAGCAGCCTTGCAGGGCCAACTAATGAAAAACTGTTTTTT. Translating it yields CASSLAGPTNEKLFF.